This T cell receptor (beta chain) was identified in a study of tumor-infiltrating lymphocytes in primary liver carcinoma (dated by TCRdb to about 2017). Study-level background: Between November 2015 and March 2016, 4 or 5 patients in China with histopathologically diagnosed primary liver carcinoma had surgical resection. Reproducibility between technical replicate repertoires was high, with correlation coefficients above 0.95 and mean shared-clone rates roughly 0.91. Across five regions of each liver tumor, along with adjacent normal tissue and blood, the study brought together TCRbeta repertoire sequencing, expression microarrays and whole-exome sequencing. Each sample produced about 3.5 to 7.13 million productive TCRbeta reads, and read depth showed no significant difference between tissue types. The tumors of the five patients were staged as T1-T3 N0M0, with maximum diameters ranging from roughly 4 to 11 cm. Hepatocellular carcinoma (four) or combined HCC and intrahepatic cholangiocarcinoma (one) was present in the five patients, who were three men and two women aged 30 to 69 years. TCRbeta repertoire sequencing covered about 35 specimens from 5 patients: around 25 tumor regions, 5 adjacent noncancerous liver tissues and 5 peripheral blood samples.

V loses 8 bases, J loses 5 bases, and the germline ends lie 15 bases apart. From its cysteine to its phenylalanine, the CDR3 spans 12 amino acids. Only the CDR3 DNA is retained, 36 bases long and in frame from the first base. The germline V gene gives CDR1 as SQVTM and CDR2 as ANQGSEA. A constant-region primer and ProtoScript II reverse transcriptase were used to reverse-transcribe TCRbeta-specific cDNA from roughly 0.5 ug total RNA. Three nested multiplex PCR rounds, following a slightly modified ARM-PCR procedure, were used to build the TCRbeta libraries. Each of the first two PCR rounds ran for approximately 11 cycles using multiplex TRBV1-TRBV30 forward primers together with a Cbeta reverse primer. Sample barcodes and Illumina adapters were added in a final 25-cycle PCR using Deep VentR polymerase. Before sequencing, amplicons between 200 and 500 bp were purified from gel using a QIAquick gel extraction kit. TCRbeta amplicons were sequenced on an Illumina HiSeq 2500 with 250-bp paired-end reads. Per the source publication's procedure: Trimmomatic v0.33 was used to quality-trim the reads, and FLASH v1.2.11 was used to merge paired reads so that full CDR3 sequences could be recovered. MiGEC v1.2.1b assigned V, D and J germline segments to the rearranged TCRbeta sequences. Clonotype statistics, along with Shannon-Wiener diversity indices, were calculated using VDJtools v1.0.0. Except for diversity analysis, only each sample's 250 most abundant clonotypes were used in subsequent analyses to reduce sampling bias. TCRdb itself trimmed the public reads at Q25 with fastp, ran MiXCR and retained productive beta chains. Rows merge per CDR3 protein into single entries with the most common DNA and genes. The V and J calls and clone size come from TCRdb's table, not from the authors' own analysis. In all, the sample holds over 250,000 distinct CDR3 sequences, and roughly 60% of those were seen once. The ten largest clonotypes hold approximately 15% of the sample.

Blood RNA was extracted from unsorted whole blood using TRIzol reagent, and germline DNA was obtained with the DNeasy Blood & Tissue kit. Patients had chronic HBV infection and were treatment-naive at sampling. Before surgery, approximately 3.7 milliliters of peripheral blood were drawn into K2EDTA tubes. The full study reports these points: Bulk unsorted samples precluded comparing CD4+ and CD8+ T cell repertoires. The study included only four or five patients, and the authors note findings should be validated in a larger study. Consistent with antigen-driven expansion, pairs of tumor regions showed higher repertoire overlap (mean roughly 36%) than either tumor-adjacent pairs (about 17%) or tumor-blood pairs (approximately 14%). Only the TCR beta chain was sequenced, so true repertoire diversity is likely underestimated because unpaired alpha chains were not captured. The top 250 clones accounted for a significantly greater share of the repertoire in tumors than in blood (p = 0.039).

As for this clonotype: What this receptor recognizes is not known. The record has no base qualities; no much larger clone is one base away.

The sample was peripheral blood. The V gene is TRBV29-1 and the J gene is TRBJ1-1, and the D gene may be TRBD1, 5 bases matching. The TCR sequence derives from a woman aged 30 to 39 with primary liver carcinoma and hepatitis B virus infection. The CDR3 in this case is CSPQAGPTEAFF. The sequenced DNA: TGCAGCCCGCAGGCAGGGCCAACTGAAGCTTTCTTT.